Listed below are T cell receptor beta chains from one sample, sequenced in a study of blood T cells in healthy people across ages. TCRdb reprocessed the 5' RACE reads via MiXCR and lists one record per CDR3 protein. The sample has fewer than 1,200,000 distinct CDR3 sequences; roughly a quarter are singletons. This sample was also put to use in a study of T cells of mothers and their children.

The specimen sequenced was blood. The receptor source for this set is a girl aged 2-10 years in good health. The CDR3 runs from the conserved cysteine through the conserved F or W. A D gene is named only where the DNA matches it firmly. The size of a clone is reported for some rows only, either as once, few or many, or as a class for expanded clones.

TRBV2	TRBJ1-4	TRBD1	few	TGTGCCAGCGAAAACACCGGGACAGGGTATGGAAAACTGTTTTTT	CASENTGTGYGKLFF
TRBV9	TRBJ2-7	.	few	TGTGCCAGCAGCGTAGGACAGAGGAATTCCTACGAGCAGTACTTC	CASSVGQRNSYEQYF
TRBV20-1	TRBJ2-7	.	.	TGCAGTGCTAGAGATGGAAGAGCCTACGAGCAGTACTTC	CSARDGRAYEQYF
TRBV20-1	TRBJ2-3	TRBD1	few	TGCAGTGCTGCCCAACAGGGGTTTACGGCAGATACGCAGTATTTT	CSAAQQGFTADTQYF
TRBV20-1	TRBJ2-3	TRBD2	.	TGCAGTGCCGATTCGGGGGGACCCCTCACAGATACGCAGTATTTT	CSADSGGPLTDTQYF
TRBV9	TRBJ2-5	TRBD2	.	TGTGCCAGCAACAGGCGGGGCGGGGGAAGAGAGACCCAGTACTTC	CASNRRGGGRETQYF
TRBV9	TRBJ2-1	.	once	TGTGCCAGCAGCCAAATGGACGGCGCTTACAATGAGCAGTTCTTC	CASSQMDGAYNEQFF
TRBV13	TRBJ2-3	TRBD2	.	TGTGCCAGCAGCTCCTCTAGCGGGATGGCAGATACGCAGTATTTT	CASSSSSGMADTQYF
TRBV2	TRBJ1-2	TRBD1	.	TGTGCCAGCAGTGAAGCGCTCAACAGGGGGGGCGGCTACACCTTC	CASSEALNRGGGYTF
TRBV5-8	TRBJ1-5	.	.	TGTGCCAGCAGCTCGGCCCCATCTTATAGCAATCAGCCCCAGCATTTT	CASSSAPSYSNQPQHF
TRBV7-7	TRBJ2-3	TRBD2	few	TGTGCTAGCAGTGTCGGGACTAGCGAGGACACAGATACGCAGTATTTT	CASSVGTSEDTDTQYF
TRBV29-1	TRBJ2-7	TRBD1	few	TGCAGCGTTCGACCGGGACAGGAGGCCTACGAGCAGTACTTC	CSVRPGQEAYEQYF
TRBV29-1	TRBJ2-5	.	few	TGCAGCGTCGAGTTTCAAGAGACCCAGTACTTC	CSVEFQETQYF
TRBV2	TRBJ2-7	.	few	TGTGCCAGCAGTGCCGGTGTCTACGAGCAGTACTTC	CASSAGVYEQYF
TRBV7-9	TRBJ1-3	.	few	TGTGCCAGCAGACCACCAGGGTTCTCTGGAAACACCATATATTTT	CASRPPGFSGNTIYF
TRBV6-2/TRBV6-3	TRBJ1-1	.	.	TGTGCCAGCATCGGAGGGAATGGCAACACTGAAGCTTTCTTT	CASIGGNGNTEAFF
TRBV5-5	TRBJ1-5	TRBD1	.	TGTGCCAGCACCACGGGACAGGGAGGTCAGCCCCAGCATTTT	CASTTGQGGQPQHF
TRBV2	TRBJ2-2	.	few	TGTGCCAGCAATTCCGGATTGGTTTCAGGGGAGCTGTTTTTT	CASNSGLVSGELFF
TRBV6-1	TRBJ1-4	.	few	TGTGCCAGCAGTGAACACCGGGCAACTAATGAAAAACTGTTTTTT	CASSEHRATNEKLFF
TRBV29-1	TRBJ1-1	.	.	TGCAGCAACCAGAGGGTGGTGGACACTGAAGCTTTCTTT	CSNQRVVDTEAFF
TRBV28	TRBJ2-5	TRBD2	.	TGTGCCAGCAGTTTCCTTGGGAGGGAGCGGGAGACCCAGTACTTC	CASSFLGRERETQYF
TRBV28	TRBJ2-1	TRBD2	.	TGTGCCAGCAGCCATGGGACTAGCGAATACAATGAGCAGTTCTTC	CASSHGTSEYNEQFF
TRBV7-2	TRBJ2-1	.	few	TGTGCCAGCAGCAAAGAGCCAAGGACGGTCAGCTCCTACAATGAGCAGTTCTTC	CASSKEPRTVSSYNEQFF
TRBV28	TRBJ2-5	.	.	TGTGCCAGCAGAAATCCCCGTATTTCGTGGGTCCAGTACTTC	CASRNPRISWVQYF
TRBV11-2	TRBJ2-7	.	.	TGTGCCAGCAGCTTTCGCTCTGCCGGCGGCGGCTACGAGCAGTACTTC	CASSFRSAGGGYEQYF
TRBV7-9	TRBJ1-2	TRBD1	few	TGTGCCAGCAGCCATCTCGCGACAGGGACTAACTATGGCTACACCTTC	CASSHLATGTNYGYTF
TRBV7-6	TRBJ2-5	.	few	TGTGCCAGCAGCTTAGCGATTGGAACCCCACCAGCCCAGTACTTC	CASSLAIGTPPAQYF
TRBV19	TRBJ2-3	TRBD2	.	TGTGCCAGTAGAGAGCTAGCGGTAGATACGCAGTATTTT	CASRELAVDTQYF
TRBV5-1	TRBJ2-7	.	.	TGCGCCAGCAGCTTGGGGCGGCTCGGGGACGAGCAGTACTTC	CASSLGRLGDEQYF
TRBV5-1	TRBJ1-1	.	few	TGCGCCAGCAGCTTGGTCCAGGGGCACACTGAAGCTTTCTTT	CASSLVQGHTEAFF
TRBV29-1	TRBJ1-2	.	.	TGCAGCGTTACGGGGGGCTACACCTTC	CSVTGGYTF
TRBV12-3/TRBV12-4	TRBJ2-7	.	once	TGTGCCATCGGCAAAAGGGAGCAGTACTTC	CAIGKREQYF
TRBV29-1	TRBJ2-7	TRBD2	.	TGCAGCGTCCAAGGAGAGAGCGGGGGGGCTTCGTACGAGCAGTACTTC	CSVQGESGGASYEQYF
TRBV7-6	TRBJ2-7	.	.	TGTGCCAGCAGCTTAACCCCAGGGGCCTACGAGCAGTACTTC	CASSLTPGAYEQYF
TRBV12-3/TRBV12-4	TRBJ2-7	.	few	TGTGCCAGCAGGAGAGGGGGAGGGGTCCTCTACGAGCAGTACTTC	CASRRGGGVLYEQYF
TRBV20-1	TRBJ2-3	.	.	TGCAGTGGCATGAAGGGGCCCCTAGGGGATACGCAGTATTTT	CSGMKGPLGDTQYF
TRBV6-2/TRBV6-3	TRBJ2-1	.	.	TGTGCCAGCAGTTACGGGGGGGCTAACTCCTACAATGAGCAGTTCTTC	CASSYGGANSYNEQFF
TRBV7-9	TRBJ1-1	TRBD1	.	TGTGCCAGCAGCTTAGACCCCCGGGACAGGGAAACTGAAGCTTTCTTT	CASSLDPRDRETEAFF
TRBV4-1	TRBJ2-7	.	.	TGCGCCAGCAGCCAGGACTTTTTAGTGAAGTACTTC	CASSQDFLVKYF
TRBV7-9	TRBJ2-7	.	.	TGTGCCAGCAGCTTGGTCGACTACAACGAGCAGTACTTC	CASSLVDYNEQYF
TRBV6-5	TRBJ2-1	TRBD2	few	TGTGCCAGCAGCCGAGGACTAGCGGATCACAATGAGCAGTTCTTC	CASSRGLADHNEQFF
TRBV4-1	TRBJ2-3	.	.	TGCGCCAGCAGCCACGGTAGGGGGGGGTCTAGCACAGATACGCAGTATTTT	CASSHGRGGSSTDTQYF
TRBV29-1	TRBJ2-4	TRBD1	few	TGCAGCGTTGATGGGACAGGGGACAAAAACATTCAGTACTTC	CSVDGTGDKNIQYF
TRBV4-1	TRBJ2-5	.	few	TGCGCCAGCAGCCCCGCTCAAGTGGCTCTGGGACGGGAGACCCAGTACTTC	CASSPAQVALGRETQYF
TRBV14	TRBJ2-1	.	few	TGTGCCAGCAGCCACCGGGCTTCCAATGAGCAGTTCTTC	CASSHRASNEQFF